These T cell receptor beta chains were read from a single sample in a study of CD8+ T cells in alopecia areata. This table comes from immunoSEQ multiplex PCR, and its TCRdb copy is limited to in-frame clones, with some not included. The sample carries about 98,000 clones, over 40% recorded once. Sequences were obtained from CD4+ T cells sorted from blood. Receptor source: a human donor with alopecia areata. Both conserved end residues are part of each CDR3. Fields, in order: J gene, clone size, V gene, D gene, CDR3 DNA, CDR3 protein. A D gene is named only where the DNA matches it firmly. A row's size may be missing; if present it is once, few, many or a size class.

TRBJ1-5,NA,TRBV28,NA,TGTGCCAGCAGTCAGGGACCGAGAAATCAGCCCCAGCATTTT,CASSQGPRNQPQHF
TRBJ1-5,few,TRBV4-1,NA,TGCGCCAGCAGCGCTGATGGGGGGATCGGCAATCAGCCCCAGCATTTT,CASSADGGIGNQPQHF
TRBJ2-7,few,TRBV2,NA,TGTGCCAGCGTCCGGACGCCCCCGTACGAGCAGTACTTC,CASVRTPPYEQYF
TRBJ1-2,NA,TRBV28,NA,TGTGCCAGCCTACCCATCGCGGGGCTTAACTATGGCTACACCTTC,CASLPIAGLNYGYTF
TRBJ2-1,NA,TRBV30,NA,TGTGCCTGGAGTGTGTTACAGGGAGGTGAGCAGTTCTTC,CAWSVLQGGEQFF
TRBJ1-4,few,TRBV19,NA,TGTGCCAGTAGTAGAGGACGGAACGAAGTTGTAAAACTGTTTTTT,CASSRGRNEVVKLFF
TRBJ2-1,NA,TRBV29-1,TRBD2,TGCAGCGGATCTAGCGGGAGGGTCGGAAACAATGAGCAGTTCTTC,CSGSSGRVGNNEQFF
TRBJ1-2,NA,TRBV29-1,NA,TGCAGCGTTGCCCTTACGGACTATGGCTACACCTTC,CSVALTDYGYTF
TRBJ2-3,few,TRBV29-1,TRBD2,TGCAGCGTTGGCTTTAGCGGGGTTAGCACAGATACGCAGTATTTT,CSVGFSGVSTDTQYF
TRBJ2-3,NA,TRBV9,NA,TGTGCCAGCAGCGTAGCGCTAGAAGATACGCAGTATTTT,CASSVALEDTQYF